This T cell receptor (beta chain) was sequenced in a study of tumor and adjacent non-tumor tissue in lung cancer. Study context: The patients, about nine men and roughly 5 women, were about 31 to 76 with stage I to III disease.

Looked up from germline, CDR1 is SQVTM and CDR2 is ANQGSEA. With V trimmed by 8 bases and J by 12 bases, 20 bases remained unmatched. The CDR3 is 14 residues long. The template was RNA from unsorted bulk tissue. The library came from three nested PCR rounds adapted from ARM-PCR protocols. MiXCR, applied by TCRdb to the multiplex PCR reads, yields one record per CDR3 protein. The repertoire holds 200,000 to 250,000 distinct CDR3 sequences, with less than 80% as singletons. Notes on the study in general: Patients with more diverse tumor TCRs had worse survival.

Regarding this clonotype: Its antigen remains unknown.

V is TRBV29-1 and J is TRBJ2-7; 9 bases map to TRBD1. The sample comprised lung tumor tissue. The receptor was derived from a man in his fifties or sixties with non-small cell lung cancer. DNA of the CDR3: TGCAGCACAAAAAGGGACAGGGCGTCGACGGAGTGGTACTTC. This encodes CSTKRDRASTEWYF.